Listed below are T cell receptor beta chains from one sample, sequenced in a study of vaccination and CD4 T cells after COVID-19. TCRdb analysed the PCR reads with MiXCR anew, one entry per CDR3 protein. Here the sample spans about 25,000 distinct CDR3 sequences, 67% being singletons. For these TCRs, the target antigens are not known. Here the sequenced sample was CD4+ T cells from blood, cultured in vitro, taken after SARS-CoV-2 vaccination. These receptor sequences come from a human donor who received a COVID-19 vaccine. CDR3s include the opening cysteine and the closing phenylalanine or tryptophan. The order of the fields is V gene, J gene, CDR3 protein.

v_call: TRBV6-1; j_call: TRBJ1-2; cdr3_aa: CASSNGQLYGYTF
v_call: TRBV7-9; j_call: TRBJ2-3; cdr3_aa: CASSGGQTSTDTQYF
v_call: TRBV6-1; j_call: TRBJ1-2; cdr3_aa: CASHLLTGAGYTF
v_call: TRBV19; j_call: TRBJ1-1; cdr3_aa: CASSIAGGVNTEAFF
v_call: TRBV18; j_call: TRBJ2-3; cdr3_aa: CASSPRAGTTVYTDTQYF
v_call: TRBV7-9; j_call: TRBJ1-2; cdr3_aa: CASSPQGQGYGYTF
v_call: TRBV2; j_call: TRBJ1-1; cdr3_aa: CASSRTNTEAFF
v_call: TRBV25-1; j_call: TRBJ2-6; cdr3_aa: CASSEYGQGLANVLTF
v_call: TRBV11-3; j_call: TRBJ2-3; cdr3_aa: CASSHGGALDTQYF
v_call: TRBV19; j_call: TRBJ1-1; cdr3_aa: CAGSSRVGTEAFF
v_call: TRBV6-1; j_call: TRBJ2-4; cdr3_aa: CASSETGARKNIQYF
v_call: TRBV24-1; j_call: TRBJ2-3; cdr3_aa: CATSAKGVPTDTQYF
v_call: TRBV25-1; j_call: TRBJ1-1; cdr3_aa: CASSELGNTEAFF
v_call: TRBV19; j_call: TRBJ1-3; cdr3_aa: CASRITGTANSGNTIYF
v_call: TRBV6-1; j_call: TRBJ2-5; cdr3_aa: CASSRIAGGWEETQYF
v_call: TRBV10-3; j_call: TRBJ2-2; cdr3_aa: CAIKNPGLAGPSGGTGELFF
v_call: TRBV27; j_call: TRBJ1-2; cdr3_aa: CASSSSSIGPLHGYTF
v_call: TRBV27; j_call: TRBJ2-2; cdr3_aa: CASSFRRSTGELFF
v_call: TRBV11-3; j_call: TRBJ1-1; cdr3_aa: CASSLDRGEAFF
v_call: TRBV25-1; j_call: TRBJ1-5; cdr3_aa: CASSGRTGIGMGQPQHF
v_call: TRBV15; j_call: TRBJ2-4; cdr3_aa: CATSRDSPRVPKNIQYF
v_call: TRBV27; j_call: TRBJ2-1; cdr3_aa: CASSSPGTRAYNEQFF
v_call: TRBV19; j_call: TRBJ1-1; cdr3_aa: CASSIGEGSAFF
v_call: TRBV6-1; j_call: TRBJ1-4; cdr3_aa: CASSWDGGNEKLFF
v_call: TRBV9; j_call: TRBJ1-2; cdr3_aa: CASSLNVGRGTGHGYTF
v_call: TRBV2; j_call: TRBJ2-3; cdr3_aa: CASSEYSGGILSTDTQYF
v_call: TRBV6-5; j_call: TRBJ1-5; cdr3_aa: CASSFPEPNSNQPQHF
v_call: TRBV30; j_call: TRBJ2-3; cdr3_aa: CAWSVLGDGDHTQYF
v_call: TRBV7-6; j_call: TRBJ1-5; cdr3_aa: CASSINSNQPQHF
v_call: TRBV2; j_call: TRBJ1-5; cdr3_aa: CASSLYYSNQPQHF
v_call: TRBV2; j_call: TRBJ1-6; cdr3_aa: CASSDQANNSPLHF
v_call: TRBV19; j_call: TRBJ1-1; cdr3_aa: CASRPQSTEAFF
v_call: TRBV20-1; j_call: TRBJ2-7; cdr3_aa: CSARRQDYEQYF
v_call: TRBV19; j_call: TRBJ1-3; cdr3_aa: CASSPSGGLGNTIYF
v_call: TRBV6-1; j_call: TRBJ1-2; cdr3_aa: CASSEVTGVGYTF
v_call: TRBV6-1; j_call: TRBJ2-3; cdr3_aa: CASRRTSTDTQYF
v_call: TRBV7-9; j_call: TRBJ1-3; cdr3_aa: CATHQVSGNTIYF
v_call: TRBV2; j_call: TRBJ2-7; cdr3_aa: CASYTPGQGFEQYF
v_call: TRBV30; j_call: TRBJ1-5; cdr3_aa: CAWSEEGPQHF